A selection of T cell receptor beta chains follows, all from one sample in a study of blood T cell repertoires in COVID-19. TCRdb's table, derived via immunoSEQ multiplex PCR, lists solely in-frame clones and lacks some. The sample gives about 130,000 clones, around 85% of which show up once; 3.2% is in the top ten. The sequenced sample was peripheral blood. The receptors were sampled from a woman aged 80 or over with COVID-19, enrolled during active disease. CDR3s include the opening cysteine and the closing phenylalanine or tryptophan. D genes are given only for firm matches.

D gene	V gene	J gene	CDR3 DNA	CDR3 protein
.	TRBV3-1/TRBV3-2	TRBJ1-6	TGTGCCAGCAGCCTTCGGGGGACGGCCGATTCACCCCTCCACTTT	CASSLRGTADSPLHF
TRBD1	TRBV28	TRBJ1-4	TGTGCCAGCAGTCCCCAAATAGGGGGCGATAATGAAAAACTGTTTTTT	CASSPQIGGDNEKLFF
.	TRBV12-3/TRBV12-4	TRBJ2-7	TGTGCCAGCAGTTCTCTCCCCTTCCAGCAGTACTTC	CASSSLPFQQYF
TRBD1	TRBV28	TRBJ1-5	TGTGCCAGCAGTTTTCCGACAGGGATTAATCAGCCCCAGCATTTT	CASSFPTGINQPQHF
.	TRBV21-1	TRBJ2-7	TGTGCCAGCAGCTTTCCCCAATGCGAGGGGACAGGGCATCCGTACGAGCAGTACTTC	CASSFPQCEGTGHPYEQYF
TRBD1	TRBV6-5	TRBJ1-1	TGTGCCAGCAGCAGGACAGGAATGAACACTGAAGCTTTCTTT	CASSRTGMNTEAFF
.	TRBV9	TRBJ2-2	TGTGCCAGCAGCGTAGGGGACATACAGCTAGCGGTCGGTCGTCCCGGGGAGCTGTTTTTT	CASSVGDIQLAVGRPGELFF
TRBD2	TRBV4-3	TRBJ2-1	TGCGCCAGCAGCCCGACTAGCGGGGGATCCTACAATGAGCAGTTCTTC	CASSPTSGGSYNEQFF
.	TRBV6-5	TRBJ2-1	TGTGCCAGCGGGCTGGGCTACAATGAGCAGTTCTTC	CASGLGYNEQFF
.	TRBV18	TRBJ1-5	TGTGCCAGCTCACCACCTCAGACTACCTCCCCCGGACCTTATAGCAATCAGCCCCAGCATTTT	CASSPPQTTSPGPYSNQPQHF
TRBD2	TRBV6-2/TRBV6-3	TRBJ2-2	TGTGCCAGCAGTTACACACCGGGACTAGCGGGAGAGGGGAACACCGGGGAGCTGTTTTTT	CASSYTPGLAGEGNTGELFF
.	TRBV5-1	TRBJ2-7	TGCGCCAGCAGCTTGGCCCCGGACAGTGGGATGCAGTACTTC	CASSLAPDSGMQYF
TRBD2	TRBV9	TRBJ2-7	TGTGCCAGCAGCGTTGACGGGAGGTACGAGCAGTACTTC	CASSVDGRYEQYF
.	TRBV3-1/TRBV3-2	TRBJ1-2	TGTGCCAGCAGCCAAGATCCCCCAGGGTCCTATGGCTACACCTTC	CASSQDPPGSYGYTF
TRBD1	TRBV18	TRBJ2-2	TGTGCCAGCTCATCCGGGACAGGGGACACCGGGGAGCTGTTTTTT	CASSSGTGDTGELFF
.	TRBV5-4	TRBJ1-1	TGTGCCAGCTCGGGGAGAGGGAGGACGAACACTGAAGCTTTCTTT	CASSGRGRTNTEAFF
TRBD2	TRBV11-2	TRBJ2-1	TGTGCCACCGTGGGACTAGTTGGTGCTGAGCAGTTCTTC	CATVGLVGAEQFF
.	TRBV4-1	TRBJ1-5	TGCGCCAGCAGCCAAGAAGGTGGAGGGATCAATCAGCCCCAGCATTTT	CASSQEGGGINQPQHF
.	TRBV20-1	TRBJ2-7	TGCAGTGCTGTCGGGGCCTACGAGCAGTACTTC	CSAVGAYEQYF